The rows below give T cell receptor beta chains drawn from one sample of a study of human T cells and chemical hapten exposure. TCRdb analysed the 5' RACE reads with MiXCR anew, one entry per CDR3 protein. This sample carries some 150,000 distinct CDR3 sequences, 3.5% to 5% of them seen once, and the ten largest clones take under 1.5%. These receptors all come from a female donor in good health. Both conserved end residues are trimmed from each CDR3. The order of the fields is V gene, CDR3 protein.

v_call: TRBV10-3; cdr3_aa: AISERQGSHQPQH
v_call: TRBV7-9; cdr3_aa: ASTSGNVLT
v_call: TRBV7-9; cdr3_aa: ASSQTSQLAKETQY
v_call: TRBV25-1; cdr3_aa: ASSDRLASYEQY
v_call: TRBV7-2; cdr3_aa: ASSYLSDTQY
v_call: TRBV25-1; cdr3_aa: ASSETGYKYEQY
v_call: TRBV20-1; cdr3_aa: SATGGAGYEQY
v_call: TRBV12-3/TRBV12-4; cdr3_aa: ASMGGGNNEQF
v_call: TRBV12-3/TRBV12-4; cdr3_aa: ATRTGTHSPLH
v_call: TRBV5-4; cdr3_aa: ASAMRTGAEGETQY
v_call: TRBV7-2; cdr3_aa: ASSLVGGGLLEAF
v_call: TRBV4-2; cdr3_aa: ASSHGTGGAGANVLT
v_call: TRBV7-2; cdr3_aa: ASRSAPNTEAF
v_call: TRBV29-1; cdr3_aa: SVENHVEAAGELF
v_call: TRBV7-2; cdr3_aa: ASSLEGRQPQH
v_call: TRBV12-3/TRBV12-4; cdr3_aa: ASSFSRDKPNTGELF
v_call: TRBV5-4; cdr3_aa: ASSLDSVRTDTQY
v_call: TRBV14; cdr3_aa: ASSLGGQGYYGYT
v_call: TRBV6-6; cdr3_aa: ASRVGADTGELF
v_call: TRBV4-2; cdr3_aa: ASSRNPGQGNSPLH
v_call: TRBV5-5; cdr3_aa: ASSPAPTIAKNIQY
v_call: TRBV11-1; cdr3_aa: ASSFGPSTRNSPLH
v_call: TRBV19; cdr3_aa: ASTPGVGILETQY
v_call: TRBV11-2; cdr3_aa: ASSSLTSGGINEQF
v_call: TRBV5-4; cdr3_aa: ASSLVGTRFNYGYT
v_call: TRBV6-5; cdr3_aa: ASSYSSRQVFRGTEAF
v_call: TRBV7-9; cdr3_aa: ASSLNLPFSGNTIY
v_call: TRBV6-6; cdr3_aa: ASSTRGRGYEQY
v_call: TRBV2; cdr3_aa: ASSVDRGNTDTQY
v_call: TRBV2; cdr3_aa: ASGGNRGFSYNEQF
v_call: TRBV29-1; cdr3_aa: SVERQSRSGGYT
v_call: TRBV5-4; cdr3_aa: ASSSAGQRNTGELF
v_call: TRBV27; cdr3_aa: ASSFGGGGQPQH
v_call: TRBV6-1; cdr3_aa: ASSAWDLSGNTIY
v_call: TRBV6-6; cdr3_aa: ASSPNVLAGATDTQY
v_call: TRBV7-8; cdr3_aa: ASSLRDPHVVGSTDTQY
v_call: TRBV28; cdr3_aa: ASRPAVGARNQPQH
v_call: TRBV28; cdr3_aa: ASSSSGGGAGTQY
v_call: TRBV18; cdr3_aa: ASSPDTGTSGGASKYEQF
v_call: TRBV14; cdr3_aa: ASSQRSQGGAEQF
v_call: TRBV3-1; cdr3_aa: ASSQDWGSWNFSPLH
v_call: TRBV2; cdr3_aa: ASLLRLQETQY
v_call: TRBV20-1; cdr3_aa: SAPDWGVLGNTIY
v_call: TRBV11-3; cdr3_aa: ASSLPSPQANTGELF
v_call: TRBV5-8; cdr3_aa: ASSFLGTGNSPLH
v_call: TRBV7-2; cdr3_aa: ASSFPGNRFYNSPLH
v_call: TRBV10-3; cdr3_aa: AISAYRGGYT
v_call: TRBV5-4; cdr3_aa: ASTPQGGINYGYT
v_call: TRBV20-1; cdr3_aa: SARDVAGLAGSLDTQY
v_call: TRBV20-1; cdr3_aa: SANLRGGFLRSSYNEQF
v_call: TRBV6-1; cdr3_aa: ASSGGTHNEQF
v_call: TRBV6-1; cdr3_aa: ASSGRGVPNEKLF
v_call: TRBV28; cdr3_aa: ASSFRSGGTEAF
v_call: TRBV12-3/TRBV12-4; cdr3_aa: ASSWGRPNTEAF
v_call: TRBV7-6; cdr3_aa: ASSLFGVDEQY